Sequencing of this T cell receptor beta chain was carried out in a study of T-cell reconstitution after alpha-beta-depleted transplantation in children. The study, taken as a whole, reports: At the one-year point after transplant, T-cell counts and TCRbeta diversity were found to come mostly from T cells that had been newly produced.

It was with unique molecular identifiers that the TCRbeta library was prepared. MiXCR was run by TCRdb on the PCR reads, yielding one entry per CDR3 protein. This table holds hundreds of thousands of distinct CDR3 sequences, around 14% found once. As regards this clonotype: Its antigen is still unknown.

The sequence was obtained from a girl aged 2 to 9 with congenital amegakaryocytic thrombocytopenia, due to receive a stem cell transplant. Source: PBMCs, taken before TCRalphabeta/CD19-depleted stem cell transplant.

CDR3 DNA: TGTGCCAGCACTAGTCAGCAGGGCAATCAGCCCCAGCATTTT. Translated: CASTSQQGNQPQHF. The rearrangement links TRBV21-1 to TRBJ1-5. TRBV21-1 is termed a pseudogene. CDR3 length: 14 residues.